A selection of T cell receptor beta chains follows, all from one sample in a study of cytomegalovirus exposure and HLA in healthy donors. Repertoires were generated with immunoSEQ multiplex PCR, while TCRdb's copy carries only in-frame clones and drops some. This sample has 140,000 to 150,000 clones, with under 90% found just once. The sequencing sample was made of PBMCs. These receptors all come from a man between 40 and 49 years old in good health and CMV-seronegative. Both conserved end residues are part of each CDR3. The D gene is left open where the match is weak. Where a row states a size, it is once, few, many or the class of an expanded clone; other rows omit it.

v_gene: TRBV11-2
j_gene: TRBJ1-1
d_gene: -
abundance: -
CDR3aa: CASSLDHQGMKAFF
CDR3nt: TGTGCCAGCAGCTTAGATCACCAGGGGATGAAAGCTTTCTTT

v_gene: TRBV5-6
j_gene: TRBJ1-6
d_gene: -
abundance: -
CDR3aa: CASSLGGRTNSPLHF
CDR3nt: TGTGCCAGCAGCTTGGGAGGCAGAACTAATTCACCCCTCCACTTT

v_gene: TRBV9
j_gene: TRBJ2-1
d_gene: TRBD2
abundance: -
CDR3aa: CASSVLLAGEYNEQFF
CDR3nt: TGTGCCAGCAGCGTACTACTAGCGGGTGAATACAATGAGCAGTTCTTC

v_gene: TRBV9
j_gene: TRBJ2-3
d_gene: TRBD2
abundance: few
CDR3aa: CASSVGSGLASTDTQYF
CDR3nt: TGTGCCAGCAGCGTAGGCAGCGGACTAGCGAGCACAGATACGCAGTATTTT

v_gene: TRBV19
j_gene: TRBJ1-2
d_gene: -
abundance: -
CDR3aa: CASSIRTRTEAFHYGYTF
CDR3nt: TGTGCCAGTAGTATTAGGACTCGGACAGAAGCCTTCCACTATGGCTACACCTTC

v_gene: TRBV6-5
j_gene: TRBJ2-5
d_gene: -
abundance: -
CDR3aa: CASSPEGAGETQYF
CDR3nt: TGTGCCAGCAGCCCCGAGGGTGCGGGAGAGACCCAGTACTTC

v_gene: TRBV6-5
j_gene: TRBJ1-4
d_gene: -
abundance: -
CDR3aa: CASSPGDIPEKLFF
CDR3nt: TGTGCCAGCAGTCCCGGGGACATTCCTGAAAAACTGTTTTTT

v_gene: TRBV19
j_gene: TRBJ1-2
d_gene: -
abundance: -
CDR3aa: CASSTWGRGRQNYGYTF
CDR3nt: TGTGCCAGTAGTACCTGGGGCAGGGGAAGACAGAACTATGGCTACACCTTC

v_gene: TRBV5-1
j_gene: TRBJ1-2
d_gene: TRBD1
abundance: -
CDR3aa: CASSSFQGARGYTF
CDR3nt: TGCGCCAGCAGCTCCTTCCAGGGGGCGAGGGGCTACACCTTC

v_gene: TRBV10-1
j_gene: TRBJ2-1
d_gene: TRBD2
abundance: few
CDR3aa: CASSGKTGGSYNEQFF
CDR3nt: TGCGCCAGCAGTGGGAAAACGGGGGGGTCCTACAATGAGCAGTTCTTC